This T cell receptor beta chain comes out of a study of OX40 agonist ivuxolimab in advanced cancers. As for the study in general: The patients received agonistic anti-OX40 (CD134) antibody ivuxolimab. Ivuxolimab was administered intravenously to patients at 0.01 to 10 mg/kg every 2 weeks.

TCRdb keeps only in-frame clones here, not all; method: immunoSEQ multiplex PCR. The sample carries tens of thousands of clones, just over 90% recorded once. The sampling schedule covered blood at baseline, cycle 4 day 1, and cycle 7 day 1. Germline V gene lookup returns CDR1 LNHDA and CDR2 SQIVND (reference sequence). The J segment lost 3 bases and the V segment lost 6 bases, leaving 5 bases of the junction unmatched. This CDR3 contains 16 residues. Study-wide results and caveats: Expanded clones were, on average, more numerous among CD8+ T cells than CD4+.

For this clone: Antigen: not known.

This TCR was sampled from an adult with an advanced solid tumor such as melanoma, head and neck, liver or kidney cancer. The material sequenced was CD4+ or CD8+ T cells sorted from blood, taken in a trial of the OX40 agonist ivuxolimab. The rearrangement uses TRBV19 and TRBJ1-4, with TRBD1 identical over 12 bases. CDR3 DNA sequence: TGTGCCAGTAGACCGGGACAGGGGGCGTCTAATGAAAAACTGTTTTTT. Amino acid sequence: CASRPGQGASNEKLFF.